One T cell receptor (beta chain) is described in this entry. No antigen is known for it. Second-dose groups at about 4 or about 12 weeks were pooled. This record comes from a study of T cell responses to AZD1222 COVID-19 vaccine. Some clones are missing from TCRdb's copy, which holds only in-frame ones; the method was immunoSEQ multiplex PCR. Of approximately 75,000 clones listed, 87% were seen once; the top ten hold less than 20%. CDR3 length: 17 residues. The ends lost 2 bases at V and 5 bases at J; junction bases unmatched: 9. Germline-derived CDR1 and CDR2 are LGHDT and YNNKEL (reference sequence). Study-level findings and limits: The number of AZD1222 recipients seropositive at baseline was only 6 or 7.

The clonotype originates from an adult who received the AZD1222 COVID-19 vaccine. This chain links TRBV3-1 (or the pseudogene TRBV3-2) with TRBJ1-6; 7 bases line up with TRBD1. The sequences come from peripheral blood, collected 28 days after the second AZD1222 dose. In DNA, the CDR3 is TGTGCCAGCAGCCAACTGTGGACAGGAGCAGATAATTCACCCCTCCACTTT. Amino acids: CASSQLWTGADNSPLHF.